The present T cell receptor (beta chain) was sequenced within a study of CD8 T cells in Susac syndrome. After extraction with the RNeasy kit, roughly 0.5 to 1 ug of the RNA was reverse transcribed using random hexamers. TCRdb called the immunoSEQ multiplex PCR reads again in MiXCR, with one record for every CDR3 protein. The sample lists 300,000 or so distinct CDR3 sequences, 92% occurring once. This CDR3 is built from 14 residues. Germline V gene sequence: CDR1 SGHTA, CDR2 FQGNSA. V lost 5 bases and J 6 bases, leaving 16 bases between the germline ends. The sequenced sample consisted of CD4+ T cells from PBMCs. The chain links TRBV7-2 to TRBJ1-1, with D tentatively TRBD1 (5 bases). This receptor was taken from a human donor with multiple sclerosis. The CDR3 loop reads CASSPQGRASEAFF. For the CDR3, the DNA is TGTGCCAGCAGCCCCCAGGGAAGGGCTTCTGAAGCTTTCTTT.